The source of this T cell receptor beta chain is a study of T cells after yellow fever vaccination. Study results and limitations: Though weaker, the secondary response peaked faster, on day 5 versus 15. Only a small proportion of the clonotypes turned up in both the CD4 and the CD8 compartments, likely arising from convergent recombination.

The CDR3 loop spans 14 amino acids. The V end lost 1 base, the J end lost 7 bases, and 8 bases lay between the germline ends. TCRdb analysed the 5' RACE reads with MiXCR anew, one entry per CDR3 protein. There are 450,000 to 650,000 distinct CDR3 sequences in the sample; 20% to 25% occur only once, and 15% to 20% lies in the top ten. This clonotype appeared many times. The antigen remains undetermined. The receptor's source is a man in his late teens or twenties who received the YFV17D yellow fever vaccine. Sequencing was performed on PBMCs, taken approximately 20 days after the first yellow fever vaccination. The chain links TRBV12-3 or TRBV12-4 to TRBJ1-6, with D perhaps matching TRBD1 (5 bases). CDR3 sequence reads: CASSLGRENSPLHF. CDR3 sequence (DNA): TGTGCCAGCAGTTTAGGCAGGGAGAATTCACCCCTCCACTTT.